The sequence of this T cell receptor (beta chain) was determined in a study of breast tumors, draining lymph nodes, adjacent tissues. As to this clonotype: Compared with germline, one end of the junction differs, possibly owing to a read error.

Germline V gives CDR1 MNHEY, CDR2 SVGEGT. The CDR3 length is 17 residues. Axillary draining lymph nodes of breast cancer patients supplied the node samples. Via MiXCR, TCRdb re-called the multiplex PCR reads, giving one row per CDR3 protein. This table has some 170,000 distinct CDR3 sequences, about 30% appearing once. The chain employs TRBV6-2 or TRBV6-3 and TRBJ1-4; 9 bases fit TRBD1. Sequencing used axillary lymph node tissue. The sequence was obtained from a female donor with breast cancer. Some clones in this sample may be carry-over from other donors' samples. CDR3 DNA: TGTGCCAGCAGTTACTTCCCACAGGGGGCGTGCAGTGGAAAAACTGTTTTT. It encodes CASSYFPQGACSGKTVF.